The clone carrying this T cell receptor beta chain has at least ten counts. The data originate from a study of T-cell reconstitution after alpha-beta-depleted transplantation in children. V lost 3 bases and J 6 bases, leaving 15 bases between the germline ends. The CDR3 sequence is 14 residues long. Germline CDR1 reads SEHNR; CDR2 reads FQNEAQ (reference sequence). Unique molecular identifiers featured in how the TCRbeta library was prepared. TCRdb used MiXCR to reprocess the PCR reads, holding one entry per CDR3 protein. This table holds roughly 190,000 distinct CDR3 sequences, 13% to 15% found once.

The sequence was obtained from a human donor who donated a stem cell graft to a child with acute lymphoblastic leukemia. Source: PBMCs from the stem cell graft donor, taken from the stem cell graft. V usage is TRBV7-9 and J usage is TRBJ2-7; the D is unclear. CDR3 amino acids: CASSFGPSFLEQYF. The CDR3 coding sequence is TGTGCCAGCAGCTTTGGACCGTCTTTCCTCGAGCAGTACTTC.